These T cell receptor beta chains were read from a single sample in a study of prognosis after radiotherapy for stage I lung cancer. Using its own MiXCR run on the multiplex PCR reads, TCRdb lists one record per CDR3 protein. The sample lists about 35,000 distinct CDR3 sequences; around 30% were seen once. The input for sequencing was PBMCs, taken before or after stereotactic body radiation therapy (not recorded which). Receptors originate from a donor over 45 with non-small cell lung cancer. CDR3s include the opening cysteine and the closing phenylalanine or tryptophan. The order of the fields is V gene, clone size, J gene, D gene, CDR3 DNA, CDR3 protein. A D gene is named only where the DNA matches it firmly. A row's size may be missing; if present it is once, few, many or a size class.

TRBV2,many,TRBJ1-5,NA,TGTGCCAGCAACGCGGCGCCCAATCAGCCCCAGCATTTT,CASNAAPNQPQHF
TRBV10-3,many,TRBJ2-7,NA,TGTGCCATCAGTGACTTATACAGAGAGCAGTACTTC,CAISDLYREQYF
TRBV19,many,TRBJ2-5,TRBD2,TGTGCCAGTAGTGGGTCCGGGACTAGCGGGGCCGAGACCCAGTACTTC,CASSGSGTSGAETQYF
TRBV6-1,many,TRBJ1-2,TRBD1,TGTGCCAGCAGAACAGGGGGATGGAGCTATGGCTACACCTTC,CASRTGGWSYGYTF
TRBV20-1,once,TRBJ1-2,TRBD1,TGCAGTGCTAGAGGGGCAGGGGGCCTTAACTATGGCTACACCTTC,CSARGAGGLNYGYTF
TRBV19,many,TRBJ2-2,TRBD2,TGTGCCAGTAGTAGCGGGGGGGCCTGGTCCGGGGAGCTGTTTTTT,CASSSGGAWSGELFF
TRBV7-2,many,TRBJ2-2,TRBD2,TGTGCCAGCAGCTTAGTTGCGGGGGGGCCGGTCTTATCTACCGGGGAGCTGTTTTTT,CASSLVAGGPVLSTGELFF
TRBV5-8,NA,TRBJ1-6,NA,TGTGCCAGCAGCTTGCAGGGGCGGAATTCATCTCTCCACTTT,CASSLQGRNSSLHF
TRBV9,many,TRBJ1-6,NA,TGTGCCAGCAGCGCACAGGTCTATAATTCACCCCTCCACTTT,CASSAQVYNSPLHF
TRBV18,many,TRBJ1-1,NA,TGTGCCAGCTCACCGACCAGGGGAGGCACTGAAGCTTTCTTT,CASSPTRGGTEAFF
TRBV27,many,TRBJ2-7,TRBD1,TGTGCCAGCAGCCCCGGGACAGGGGGTTACGAGCAGTACTTC,CASSPGTGGYEQYF
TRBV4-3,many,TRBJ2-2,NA,TGCGCCAGCAGCCAAGATTTCCAGGGCGGCACCGGGGAGCTGTTTTTT,CASSQDFQGGTGELFF
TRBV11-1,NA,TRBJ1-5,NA,TGTGCCAGCAGCGTTGGATGGGACCAGCCCCAGCATTTT,CASSVGWDQPQHF
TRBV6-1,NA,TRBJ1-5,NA,TGCGCCAGCAGTGATGGTAGCCAGCCCCAGCATTTT,CASSDGSQPQHF
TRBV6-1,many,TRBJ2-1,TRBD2,TGTGCCAGCAATGGGCTAGCGGGGCTATACAATGAGCAGTTCTTC,CASNGLAGLYNEQFF
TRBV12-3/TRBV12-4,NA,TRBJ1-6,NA,TGCGCCAGCAGCCCAATGGGAGGGGCCATCCTCCACTTT,CASSPMGGAILHF
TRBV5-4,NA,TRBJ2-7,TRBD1,TGTGCCAGCAGCAGGGGACAGGGGAGGGGCGAGCAGTACTTC,CASSRGQGRGEQYF
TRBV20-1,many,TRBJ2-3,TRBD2,TGCAGTGCTAGAGATCTCCGGGGTTCGGGTCGACTAGCGGGGGGCACAGATACGCAGTATTTT,CSARDLRGSGRLAGGTDTQYF
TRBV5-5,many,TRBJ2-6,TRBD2,TGTGCCAGCAGTTTGGACGGGGGGGGCTCTGGGGCCAACGTCCTGACTTTC,CASSLDGGGSGANVLTF
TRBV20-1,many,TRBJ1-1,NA,TGCAGTGCTAGAATTCAACTAGCTGAAGCTTTCTTT,CSARIQLAEAFF
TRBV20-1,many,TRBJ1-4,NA,TGCAGTGCGCTAGAGGGGGCAACTAATGAAAAACTGTTTTTT,CSALEGATNEKLFF
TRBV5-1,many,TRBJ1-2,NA,TGCGCCAGCAGCCCGGACCGCTATGGCTACACCTTC,CASSPDRYGYTF
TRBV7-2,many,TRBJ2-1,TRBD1,TGTGCCAGCAGCTTGGGACAGGGGGTATACAATGAGCAGTTCTTC,CASSLGQGVYNEQFF
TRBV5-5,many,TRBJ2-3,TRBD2,TGTGCCAGCAGCTGGCCGGAGCGGGGGAGCTTCACAGATACGCAGTATTTT,CASSWPERGSFTDTQYF
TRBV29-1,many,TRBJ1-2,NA,TGCAGCGTTGAATTACGGGGGGGTCATGGCTACACCTTC,CSVELRGGHGYTF
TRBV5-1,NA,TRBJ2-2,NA,TGCGCCAGCAGCTTTTGGAGACAGAGGAACACCGGGGAGCTGTTTTTT,CASSFWRQRNTGELFF
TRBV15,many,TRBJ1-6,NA,TGTGCCACCAGCAGAGAAAGCGGCTATAATTCACCCCTCCACTTT,CATSRESGYNSPLHF
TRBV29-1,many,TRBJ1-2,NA,TGCAGCGGACGGGACGCTGGGTATGGCTACACCTTC,CSGRDAGYGYTF
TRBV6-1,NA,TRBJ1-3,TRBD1,TGTGCCAGCAGGGGGGGACAGTTCTCCGGAAACACCATATATTTT,CASRGGQFSGNTIYF
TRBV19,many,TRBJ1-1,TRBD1,TGTGCCAGTACCGAGATAGGGACAGAGAACACTGAAGCTTTCTTT,CASTEIGTENTEAFF
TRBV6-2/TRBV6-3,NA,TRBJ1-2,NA,TGTGCCAGCATCGTTACATCGGGGCTGTATGGCTACACCTTC,CASIVTSGLYGYTF
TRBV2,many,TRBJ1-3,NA,TGTGCCAGCACAGGGATCTCTGGAAACACCATATATTTT,CASTGISGNTIYF
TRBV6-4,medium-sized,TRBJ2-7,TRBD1,TGTGCCAGTCAGCGAGAAGGCTGGAGGACAGGGCATCGCCAGCAGTACTTC,CASQREGWRTGHRQQYF
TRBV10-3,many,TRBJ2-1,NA,TGTGCCATCGGGGATAGCCCCTACAATGAGCAGTTCTTC,CAIGDSPYNEQFF
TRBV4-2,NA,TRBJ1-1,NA,TGTGCCAGCAGCCAAGTAGGGAACACTGAAGCTTTCTTT,CASSQVGNTEAFF
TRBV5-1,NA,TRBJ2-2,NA,TGCGCCAGCAGTCAACTCGGGAAATTGGCCGGGGAGCTGTTTTTT,CASSQLGKLAGELFF
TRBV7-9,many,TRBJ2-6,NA,TGTGCCAGCAGGCCCTCTGGGGCCAACGTCCTGACTTTC,CASRPSGANVLTF
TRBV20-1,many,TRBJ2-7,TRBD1,TGCAGTGCTGGGACAGGGGACTACGAGCAGTACTTC,CSAGTGDYEQYF
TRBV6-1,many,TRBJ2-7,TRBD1,TGTGCCAGCAGACCCGACAGGGCGACCTACGAGCAGTACTTC,CASRPDRATYEQYF
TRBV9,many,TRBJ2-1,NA,TGTGCCAGCAGTCCTGACAGAACGGGATCGGGCTACAATGAGCAGTTCTTC,CASSPDRTGSGYNEQFF
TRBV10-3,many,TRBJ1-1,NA,TGTGCCATCAGTGAGACAGGGTCGGAGATGAACACTGAAGCTTTCTTT,CAISETGSEMNTEAFF
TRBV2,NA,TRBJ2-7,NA,TGTGCCAGCAGTGTTATGTACGATCAGTACTTC,CASSVMYDQYF
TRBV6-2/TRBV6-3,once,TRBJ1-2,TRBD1,TGTACCAGCAGTCTCCTATGGGACAGGGTAAACTATGGCTACACCTTC,CTSSLLWDRVNYGYTF
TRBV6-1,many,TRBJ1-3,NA,TGTGCCAGCAGGGGTCTACCGGGATACACCATATATTTT,CASRGLPGYTIYF
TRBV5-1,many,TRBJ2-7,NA,TGCGCCAGCAGCTTGGCCGGGGGGCTATCCTACGAGCAGTACTTC,CASSLAGGLSYEQYF
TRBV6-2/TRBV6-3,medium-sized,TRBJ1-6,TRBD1,TGTGCCAGCAGACTCGAACAGGGGGCGCAGGGACCCCTCCACTTT,CASRLEQGAQGPLHF
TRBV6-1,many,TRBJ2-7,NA,TGTGCCAGCACTTTCAGCGGGCAGGCGACCAGTTACGAGCAGTACTTC,CASTFSGQATSYEQYF
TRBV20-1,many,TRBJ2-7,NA,TGCAGTGCTACTCACAGGGTCCACGAGCAGTACTTC,CSATHRVHEQYF
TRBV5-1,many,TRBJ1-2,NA,TGCGCCAGCAGCCCTAAGGATACGGGGTCCTATGGCTACACCTTC,CASSPKDTGSYGYTF
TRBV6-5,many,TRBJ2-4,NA,TGTGCCAGCAGTTACGGGGGGCGGAACATTCAGTACTTC,CASSYGGRNIQYF
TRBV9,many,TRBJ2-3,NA,TGTGCCAGCAGCGTAGACAGGGAGGGGACAGATACGCAGTATTTT,CASSVDREGTDTQYF
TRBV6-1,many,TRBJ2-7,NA,TGTGCCAGCAGGGCCGTTGGGGGCTACGAGCAGTACTTC,CASRAVGGYEQYF
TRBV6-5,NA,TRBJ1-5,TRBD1,TGTGCCACCAGTTACACAGTCCCGGGACAGGGGCCTTCCGTGCCCCAGCATTTT,CATSYTVPGQGPSVPQHF
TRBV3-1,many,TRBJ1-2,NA,TGTGCCAGCAGTCGGCGTCTCGGGACTCGATATGGCTACACCTTC,CASSRRLGTRYGYTF
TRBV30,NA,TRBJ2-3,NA,TGTGCCTGGAGTTTCGACAGACGGACGCAGTATTTT,CAWSFDRRTQYF